The 2 T cell receptor beta chains in this list originate from one sample, sequenced in a study of cytomegalovirus exposure and HLA in healthy donors. Primers for the PCR totalled 60 Vbeta and 13 Jbeta. Using immunoSEQ multiplex PCR, the repertoire was profiled, and TCRdb retains in-frame clones only, with some absent. This sample has some 200,000 clones; 9.5% occur once, and the top ten carry roughly 1.3%. Sequencing input: PBMCs. The receptors shown here come from a woman in her thirties in good health and CMV-seropositive.

This chain connects TRBV9 to TRBJ2-1, with 7 bases identical to TRBD1. V shed 4 bases and J 3 bases; nucleotides not matched to a gene: 4. The CDR3 is made up of 14 amino acids. CDR1 and CDR2 (germline): SGDLS, YYNGEE. The CDR3 spells CASSPDRVYNEQFF. The CDR3 DNA reads TGTGCCAGCAGCCCTGACAGGGTCTACAATGAGCAGTTCTTC.

This clone was recorded a few times. This sequence joins TRBV14 and TRBJ2-5; TRBD2 matches 7 bases. CDR1 is SGHDN, CDR2 FVKESK, per germline. V was pared by 2 bases and J by 2 bases, with 14 bases of the junction left unmatched. The CDR3 covers 18 residues. The CDR3 sequence is CASSQWGTDAGGQETQYF. CDR3 DNA: TGTGCCAGCAGCCAATGGGGTACGGACGCCGGGGGGCAAGAGACCCAGTACTTC.